Below are 18 T cell receptor beta chains sequenced from a single sample in a study of T cells expressing NK-cell markers. TCRdb re-called the 5' RACE reads, yielding one record per CDR3 amino acid sequence without DNA. The sample includes approximately 170,000 distinct CDR3 sequences. The sequencing input was blood T cells: a sorted CD56 or NKG2C T cell subset, CD4+ or CD8+ T cells, or bulk PBMC T cells (not recorded which). Every receptor here comes from a man between 18 and 69 years old in good health.

This rearrangement joins TRBV5-6 to TRBJ2-2; the D call from TCRdb, TRBD2, cannot be confirmed without DNA. From germline, CDR1 is SGHDT and CDR2 YYEEEE. This CDR3 region has 14 residues. CDR3: CASSSGLAIGELFF. Drawing the rest from reference TRBV5-6 and TRBJ2-2, the complete variable domain is DAGVTQSPTHLIKTRGQQVTLRCSPKSGHDTVSWYQQALGQGPQFIFQYYEEEERQRGNFPDRFSGHQFPNYSSELNVNALLLGDSALYLCASSSGLAIGELFFGEGSRLTVL.

V gene TRBV13 combines with J gene TRBJ1-6; TCRdb selects TRBD1, and the lack of DNA leaves this call unchecked. CDR3 length: 14 residues. The germline CDR1 and CDR2 sequences are PRHDT and FYEKMQ (reference sequence). CDR3 protein: CASSLGGQGSPLHF.

The rearrangement uses TRBV6-1 and TRBJ2-7; TCRdb calls TRBD2, which cannot be checked without DNA. CDR1 is MNHNS, CDR2 SASEGT, per germline. The CDR3 is 15 residues long. CDR3 sequence reads: CASAMTSGASYEQYF.

The V call is TRBV21-1, the J call TRBJ2-5; lacking DNA, the TRBD2 call made by TCRdb goes unchecked. TRBV21-1 is noted as a pseudogene. The CDR3 loop spans 14 amino acids. CDR3 residues: CASRPRRGQETQYF.

This chain uses TRBV29-1 with TRBJ2-5; the D gene TCRdb calls, TRBD1, cannot be checked with no DNA. Germline lookup yields CDR1 SQVTM and CDR2 ANQGSEA. CDR3 length equals 15 residues. The CDR3 sequence: CSVEDPAGEQETQYF.

CDR3 sequence reads: CSARERGAGEQYF. The chain uses TRBV20-1 and TRBJ2-7; checking the TCRdb D call of TRBD1 is not possible without DNA. The germline gives CDR1 DFQATT, CDR2 SNEGSKA (reference sequence). The CDR3 is 13 amino acids.

The V and J genes are TRBV3-1 and TRBJ1-2; TCRdb's D gene call, TRBD1, goes unchecked for lack of DNA. CDR1 is LGHDT, CDR2 YNNKEL, per germline (reference sequence). CDR3 length: 14 residues. The CDR3 sequence is CASSQGLTGRGYTF.

The rearrangement links TRBV12-3 or TRBV12-4 to TRBJ2-7; TCRdb's D call of TRBD1 is untestable without DNA. The CDR3 is 14 residues long. Here the CDR3 reads CASSLVRGYYEQYF.

The chain carries TRBV6-1 and TRBJ2-1; TCRdb outputs TRBD2, but without DNA this stays unchecked. Germline-derived CDR1 and CDR2 are MNHNS and SASEGT. The CDR3 totals 13 residues. The CDR3 loop reads CASSPGLENEQFF.

This rearrangement joins TRBV12-3 or TRBV12-4 to TRBJ1-2; TCRdb's D call of TRBD1 is untestable without DNA. The CDR3 contains 13 residues. The CDR3 reads CATHDRANYGYTF.

This chain links TRBV7-9 with TRBJ2-2; the TCRdb call, TRBD1, lacks DNA for checking. The V gene's germline CDR1 is SEHNR and CDR2 FQNEAQ (reference sequence). This CDR3 is 16 amino acids long. The CDR3 loop is CASRKGQGTNTGELFF.

This chain joins TRBV12-3 or TRBV12-4 and TRBJ2-1; the TCRdb D gene call, TRBD2, has no DNA to confirm it. This CDR3 spans 17 amino acids. CDR3 loop: CASSWAGGPVAIYEQFF.

The chain couples TRBV6-5 to TRBJ2-7. The length of the CDR3 is 13 residues. Germline V gene data show CDR1 as MNHEY and CDR2 as SVGAGI. CDR3 in amino acids: CASSYSITAEQYF.

The rearrangement links TRBV6-1 to TRBJ1-1. The CDR3 is made up of 15 amino acids. Germline CDR1 is MNHNS and CDR2 is SASEGT. The CDR3 reads CASSVDSFMNTEAFF.

The chain uses TRBV6-1 and TRBJ2-3. Germline lookup yields CDR1 MNHNS and CDR2 SASEGT. The CDR3 length is 14 residues. CDR3 residues: CASSLSHWPDTQYF.

CDR3 residues: CASSLRGGRGDSYNEQFF. The chain couples TRBV27 to TRBJ2-1; as DNA is missing, the TRBD1 call by TCRdb cannot be tested. The CDR3 is 18 residues long. Germline lookup yields CDR1 MNHEY and CDR2 SMNVEV (reference sequence).

The chain uses TRBV5-1 and TRBJ2-5; with no DNA, the TCRdb D assignment of TRBD2 cannot be verified. The CDR3 is 18 residues long. Germline CDR1 SGHRS, CDR2 YFSETQ. The CDR3 reads CASSLSLAGGQGQETQYF.

This chain connects TRBV12-3 or TRBV12-4 to TRBJ2-1; TCRdb reports TRBD2, a call that lacks DNA to check it against. CDR3 size: 17 residues. The CDR3 loop reads CASSLKRTSGGANEQFF.